This note documents a single TCR beta chain sequence. In the original workflow: It was from reference gene primer amplification that nucleated cell counts were estimated. Clones were read by immunoSEQ multiplex PCR, and TCRdb kept only the in-frame ones, dropping some. The V and J calls and clone size are taken from that table; D and trimming were inferred from the DNA. The data show around 60,000 clones, about four fifths seen once. The data originate from a study of blood T cell repertoires in COVID-19. The wider study: Samples came from the United States, Italy and Spain, spanning acute and convalescent COVID-19.

V shed 8 bases and J shed 1 base, with 8 bases lying between them. CDR1 and CDR2 (germline): SEHNR, FQNEAQ (reference sequence). The CDR3 runs to 13 residues. The rearrangement joins TRBV7-9 to TRBJ1-4; a weak D match, TRBD1 (5 bases). Sequencing was done on a sample of peripheral blood. The receptor was isolated from a man aged 55 to 70 with COVID-19, enrolled during active disease. DNA of the CDR3: TGTGCCAGCCGAAGGGGAACTAATGAAAAACTGTTTTTT. This translates into CASRRGTNEKLFF. Together with reference TRBV7-9 and TRBJ1-4, the CDR3 gives the full variable domain: DTGVSQNPRHKITKRGQNVTFRCDPISEHNRLYWYRQTLGQGPEFLTYFQNEAQLEKSRLLSDRFSAERPKGSFSTLEIQRTEQGDSAMYLCASRRGTNEKLFFGSGTQLSVL.